The 14 T cell receptor beta chains below come from one sample, sequenced in a study of blood T cells in healthy people across ages. For the second PCR, which ran for about 7 to 11 cycles, a sample-barcoded 5' primer and a J-beta primer mix were used. TCRdb re-analysed the 5' RACE reads in MiXCR, keeping a single row per CDR3 protein. Of roughly 640,000 distinct CDR3 sequences in the sample, approximately 30% were seen once. The specimen was blood. The source of these receptors is a woman at least 80 years old in good health.

The CDR3 sequence: CASSFNRGRPLHF. In DNA, the CDR3 is TGTGCCAGCAGCTTCAACAGGGGTCGGCCCCTCCACTTT. The chain couples TRBV5-8 to TRBJ1-6, with TRBD1 identical over 7 bases. CDR1 is SGHTS and CDR2 is YDEGEE in the germline V gene. The CDR3 sequence is 13 residues long. J lost 13 bases, V lost 2 bases, and 6 bases had no gene match.

This clonotype showed up many times. The chain has TRBV9 and TRBJ2-3; the D gene could be TRBD1 or TRBD2 (5 bases each). Germline V gives CDR1 SGDLS, CDR2 YYNGEE. V was trimmed by 0 bases and J by 9 bases, leaving 14 bases between them. The CDR3 contains 14 residues. The CDR3 is CASSVGVLGDTQYF. Written as DNA, the CDR3 is TGTGCCAGCAGCGTAGGTGTTTTGGGGGACACGCAGTATTTT.

In its sample, this clonotype was seen a few times. This rearrangement joins TRBV5-1 to TRBJ2-2; 10 bases agree with TRBD1. J gave up 4 bases and V 4 bases, and 7 bases lay outside the gene matches. CDR3 length equals 16 residues. Germline V CDR1 and CDR2: SGHRS, YFSETQ. The CDR3 DNA reads TGCGCCAGCAGCCGAGGGGACAGGGGAAGCACCGGGGAGCTGTTTTTT. It codes for CASSRGDRGSTGELFF. Variable domain in full (rest from reference TRBV5-1 and TRBJ2-2): KAGVTQTPRYLIKTRGQQVTLSCSPISGHRSVSWYQQTPGQGLQFLFEYFSETQRNKGNFPGRFSGRQFSNSRSEMNVSTLELGDSALYLCASSRGDRGSTGELFFGEGSRLTVL.

Remarks on this clonotype: Since a much larger clone is just one base distant, this may be a read error. This CDR3 reads CASSVNPRSSYNEQYF. In DNA form, the CDR3 reads TGCGCCAGCAGCGTGAATCCACGGAGCTCCTACAATGAGCAGTACTTC. The V call is TRBV5-1, the J call TRBJ2-1; D uncertain. The J call is in doubt because the DNA end fits TRBJ2-7 better. Looked up from germline, CDR1 is SGHRS and CDR2 is YFSETQ. CDR3 length: 16 residues.

This clonotype was seen a single time. This chain uses TRBV9 with TRBJ1-6; TRBD1 agrees at 8 bases. Germline assignment: CDR1 SGDLS and CDR2 YYNGEE. J was trimmed by 3 bases and V by 2 bases; bases with no gene match: 4. CDR3 length: 16 amino acids. CDR3 loop: CASSVPQGVYNSPLHF. CDR3 in DNA: TGTGCCAGCAGCGTCCCACAGGGGGTCTATAATTCACCCCTCCACTTT. Supplemented by reference TRBV9 and TRBJ1-6, the full variable domain reads DSGVTQTPKHLITATGQRVTLRCSPRSGDLSVYWYQQSLDQGLQFLIQYYNGEERAKGNILERFSAQQFPDLHSELNLSSLELGDSALYFCASSVPQGVYNSPLHFGNGTRLTVT.

Points on this clonotype: A much larger clone differs by one base, so this may be a read error. The chain recombines TRBV19 with TRBJ2-1; 12 bases line up with TRBD2. Germline CDR1 is LNHDA and CDR2 is SQIVND (reference sequence). V shed 5 bases, J shed 2 bases, and the junction held 4 bases outside the gene matches. There are 16 residues in the CDR3. The CDR3 DNA is TGTGCCAGTAGTCCCCTAGCGGGGGGGACCTACAATGAGCAGTTCTTC. Translated, it gives CASSPLAGGTYNEQFF.

In the case of this clonotype: Sequence at one end of the junction differs from germline and may be a read error. This sequence joins TRBV7-3 and TRBJ1-1; D uncertain. Germline values: CDR1 SGHTA, CDR2 FQGTGA. The CDR3 has 15 amino acids. The CDR3 here is CACSLTSGVGTEAFF. CDR3 nucleotides: TGTGCCTGCAGCTTAACGTCCGGGGTTGGGACTGAAGCTTTCTTT.

V gene TRBV3-1 combines with J gene TRBJ2-5; TRBD1 or TRBD2 may be the D gene (6 bases each). Germline V gene data show CDR1 as LGHDT and CDR2 as YNNKEL (reference sequence). V lost 0 bases and J lost 3, with 11 bases in between. The CDR3 contains 15 residues. Here the CDR3 DNA reads TGTGCCAGCAGCCAAGATCGGGGGCCCGAAGAGACCCAGTACTTC. It specifies CASSQDRGPEETQYF.

In this sample, this clonotype turned up many times. Just one base apart from a much larger clone, this may be a read error. V usage is TRBV25-1 and J usage is TRBJ1-2; D is undetermined. CDR1 and CDR2 (germline): MGHDK, SYGVNS. This CDR3 is 14 amino acids long. With 6 bases removed from V and 5 bases from J, the gap between germline ends came to 16 bases. CDR3 amino acids: CASRERTAGYGYTF. In DNA, the CDR3 is TGTGCCAGCAGGGAGAGGACTGCGGGATATGGCTACACCTTC.

This clonotype occurred many times. The chain has TRBV30 and TRBJ2-1, with D possibly TRBD1 on 5 matching bases. With 2 bases removed from V and 8 bases from J, the gap between germline ends came to 13 bases. CDR3 length equals 13 residues. Germline assignment: CDR1 GTSNPN and CDR2 SVGIG (reference sequence). The CDR3 protein is CAWSPNRWDEQFF. CDR3 sequence (DNA): TGTGCCTGGAGTCCGAACAGGTGGGATGAGCAGTTCTTC.

This clonotype was recorded many times. The genes are TRBV10-3 and TRBJ2-3; 9 bases match TRBD1. CDR1 ENHRY and CDR2 SYGVKD come from the germline V gene. V lost 6 bases and J lost 0; bases outside the gene matches: 7. The CDR3 length is 16 residues. CDR3 region: CAIRSTGGMSTDTQYF. CDR3 bases: TGTGCCATCAGGTCGACAGGGGGGATGAGCACAGATACGCAGTATTTT.

V usage is TRBV12-3 or TRBV12-4 and J usage is TRBJ1-1; a weak D match, TRBD1 (6 bases). The CDR3 has 14 amino acids. V lost 4 bases and J lost 5, with 14 bases in between. The CDR3 DNA sequence: TGTGCCAGCAGTTGGTCAGGGGAAGGGACTGAAGCTTTCTTT. Translated: CASSWSGEGTEAFF.

This clonotype occurred many times. The chain is built from TRBV5-6 and TRBJ2-7; TRBD1 matches at 8 bases. The germline gives CDR1 SGHDT, CDR2 YYEEEE. V shed 4 bases and J 1 base; nucleotides not matched to a gene: 4. The CDR3 covers 14 residues. DNA for the CDR3: TGTGCCAGCAGCGGCCGGGACAGGTCCTACGAGCAGTACTTC. Its translation is CASSGRDRSYEQYF.

This clonotype was counted a few times. This clone may be a read error of a much larger clone one base away. The chain carries TRBV30 and TRBJ2-7, with D unclear. Germline CDR1 GTSNPN, CDR2 SVGIG (reference sequence). The CDR3 is made up of 13 amino acids. Trimming stripped 0 bases from V and 4 bases from J, with 10 bases between. The CDR3 nucleotides read TGTGCCTGGAGTGTCGACGGAGAGTACGAGCAGTACTTC. Encoded protein: CAWSVDGEYEQYF.